The 27 T cell receptor beta chains below were found in one sample sequenced in a study of blood T cells in healthy people across ages. With a J-beta primer mix and a sample-barcoded 5' primer, a second PCR ran about 7 to 11 cycles. TCRdb ran MiXCR on the 5' RACE reads and lists one entry per CDR3 protein. The table has approximately 1.5 million distinct CDR3 sequences, approximately 39% seen once. The sample was blood. These receptors originate from a woman between 18 and 30 years old in good health.

The sample holds a few counts of this clonotype. For the CDR3, the DNA is TGCGCCAGCAGCCAAGTTCTTGGGGAGGCTTTCTTT. Translated: CASSQVLGEAFF. The chain has TRBV4-3 and TRBJ1-1; D unresolved. The ends were cut back, 1 base at V and 11 bases at J, with 11 bases in the middle. The V gene's germline CDR1 is LGHNA and CDR2 YSLEER. This CDR3 contains 12 residues.

This rearrangement joins TRBV6-5 to TRBJ2-4, with D perhaps TRBD1 or TRBD2 (6 bases each). Trimming removed 0 bases at V and 7 bases at J, with 13 bases between. The CDR3 covers 15 residues. Germline V gene lookup returns CDR1 MNHEY and CDR2 SVGAGI. The CDR3 reads CASSYSGGHQNIQYF. The CDR3 nucleotides are TGTGCCAGCAGTTACTCGGGGGGACACCAGAACATTCAGTACTTC.

With regard to this clonotype: The junction differs from germline at one of its ends, possibly a read error. The chain has TRBV28 and TRBJ2-5; TRBD1 might be the D (6 bases). Per the germline V gene, CDR1 is MDHEN and CDR2 is SYDVKM. The CDR3 is made up of 17 amino acids. The CDR3 DNA is TGTGCCAGCAGTCCGAACCCGACAGGTCAAGTAGAAGAGATCCAGTACTTC. Translated: CASSPNPTGQVEEIQYF.

The rearrangement uses TRBV7-2 and TRBJ2-3; D is ambiguous. CDR3 length: 17 amino acids. The germline CDR1 and CDR2 sequences are SGHTA and FQGNSA. V was clipped by 1 base and J by 0 bases, with 14 bases between them. Here the CDR3 reads CASSLGPDLYSTDTQYF. The CDR3 bases are TGTGCCAGCAGCTTAGGGCCAGATCTTTATAGCACAGATACGCAGTATTTT.

The rearrangement joins TRBV6-1 to TRBJ2-7; tentative D call: TRBD2 (5 bases). The CDR3 totals 15 residues. Germline V gene data show CDR1 as MNHNS and CDR2 as SASEGT. V lost 10 bases and J lost 4, with 23 bases in between. CDR3 coding DNA: TGTGCCATAGGAAAGAGGGAGTCACAATCTTACGAGCAGTACTTC. The encoded protein is CAIGKRESQSYEQYF.

Worth noting for this clonotype: At one of its ends the junction is not consistent with the germline gene, which may arise from a read error. The rearrangement links TRBV5-1 to TRBJ2-5; 8 bases are a match to TRBD1. The CDR3 is 13 residues long. Looked up from germline, CDR1 is SGHRS and CDR2 is YFSETQ. The CDR3 bases are TGCGTCAGCAGCTACGGACAGGGAGAGACCCAGTACTTC. It is translated as CVSSYGQGETQYF. The complete variable domain, with remaining parts taken from reference TRBV5-1 and TRBJ2-5, reads KAGVTQTPRYLIKTRGQQVTLSCSPISGHRSVSWYQQTPGQGLQFLFEYFSETQRNKGNFPGRFSGRQFSNSRSEMNVSTLELGDSALYLCVSSYGQGETQYFGPGTRLLVL.

The table lists this clonotype with a few counts. CDR3 sequence: CASSGTSGISWSSYNEQFF. Here the CDR3 DNA reads TGTGCCAGCAGCGGGACTAGCGGTATATCATGGAGCTCCTACAATGAGCAGTTCTTC. The V call is TRBV9, the J call TRBJ2-1, with 10 bases identical to TRBD2. Per the germline V gene, CDR1 is SGDLS and CDR2 is YYNGEE. CDR3 length: 19 amino acids. V gave up 3 bases and J gave up 0 bases; unmatched junction bases: 12.

CDR3 DNA sequence: TGTGCCATCAGTGAAAGGGGACAGGCCTACGAGCAGTACTTC. Encoded protein: CAISERGQAYEQYF. The chain employs TRBV10-3 and TRBJ2-7, with 8 nucleotides matching TRBD1. CDR1 ENHRY and CDR2 SYGVKD come from the germline V gene. Trimming took 3 bases from V and 2 from J; bases not matched to a gene: 3. The CDR3 spans 14 residues.

The chain uses TRBV7-9 and TRBJ1-1; no clear D gene. This CDR3 comprises 14 residues. The germline V gene has CDR1 SEHNR and CDR2 FQNEAQ (reference sequence). V was pared by 2 bases and J by 3 bases, with 10 bases between. CDR3 loop: CASSLLAYDTEAFF. The CDR3 DNA reads TGTGCCAGCAGCTTACTAGCCTATGACACTGAAGCTTTCTTT.

This clonotype turned up a few times. V is TRBV7-6 and J is TRBJ2-7; D perhaps matches TRBD2 (6 bases). This CDR3 spans 15 amino acids. Trimming left V 1 base short and J 3 bases short, with 13 bases between. CDR1 and CDR2 from the germline V gene are SGHVS and FNYEAQ. CDR3 loop: CASSLGLARGYEQYF. CDR3 DNA sequence: TGTGCCAGCAGCTTAGGGCTAGCGAGAGGCTACGAGCAGTACTTC.

This clonotype was counted a few times. This chain uses TRBV5-1 with TRBJ1-6; D is unresolved. Trimming removed 0 bases at V and 9 bases at J, with 13 bases between. This CDR3 region has 15 residues. Germline lookup yields CDR1 SGHRS and CDR2 YFSETQ. The CDR3 protein is CASSLDGTLGSPLHF. For the CDR3, the DNA is TGCGCCAGCAGCTTGGATGGAACCCTAGGTTCACCCCTCCACTTT.

This chain links TRBV28 with TRBJ1-1, with TRBD1 as a possible D gene (5 bases). Trimming removed 2 bases from V and 4 bases from J, with 17 bases in between. CDR3 length: 16 residues. Germline V gene lookup returns CDR1 MDHEN and CDR2 SYDVKM. In DNA form, the CDR3 reads TGTGCCAGCAGTTTAGGAACCATGCCGAGGGGCACTGAAGCTTTCTTT. Its translation: CASSLGTMPRGTEAFF.

The chain recombines TRBV30 with TRBJ1-1; no firm D call. V was shortened by 0 bases and J by 5 bases, with 10 bases between the two germline ends. Germline CDR1 GTSNPN, CDR2 SVGIG (reference sequence). This CDR3 has 13 amino acids. This CDR3 is CAWSVRRWTEAFF. CDR3 in DNA: TGTGCCTGGAGTGTACGCAGGTGGACTGAAGCTTTCTTT.

The chain has TRBV12-3 or TRBV12-4 and TRBJ2-1; D could derive from TRBD1 or TRBD2 (7 bases each). The CDR3 covers 13 residues. The V end lost 2 bases, the J end lost 9 bases, and 11 bases lay between the germline ends. For the CDR3, the DNA is TGTGCCAGCAGTTTAAGCAGGGGGGGTGAGCAGTTCTTC. Its protein is CASSLSRGGEQFF.

The J gene is TRBJ2-3, the V gene TRBV14, with 8 bases that match TRBD2. Germline V gene data show CDR1 as SGHDN and CDR2 as FVKESK. J lost 2 bases, V lost 3 bases, and 10 bases had no gene match. The CDR3 extends over 17 amino acids. Written as DNA, the CDR3 is TGTGCCAGCAGCCACGGACTAGCTCGACCTTCCACAGATACGCAGTATTTT. Translating it yields CASSHGLARPSTDTQYF. Full variable domain (outside the CDR3, taken from reference TRBV14 and TRBJ2-3): EAGVTQFPSHSVIEKGQTVTLRCDPISGHDNLYWYRRVMGKEIKFLLHFVKESKQDESGMPNNRFLAERTGGTYSTLKVQPAELEDSGVYFCASSHGLARPSTDTQYFGPGTRLTVL.

This clonotype was detected a few times. The V gene is TRBV28, the J gene TRBJ2-3; D remains ambiguous. Trimming pared 7 bases from V and 3 bases from J, leaving 11 bases between. Per germline, CDR1 MDHEN and CDR2 SYDVKM. The CDR3 runs 13 residues. This CDR3 is CASNSLSTDTQYF. The CDR3 DNA reads as TGTGCCAGCAACTCCTTGAGTACAGATACGCAGTATTTT.

The chain is built from TRBV7-2 and TRBJ2-3; weak D call: TRBD1 (5 bases). Germline V gives CDR1 SGHTA, CDR2 FQGNSA. This CDR3 region has 16 residues. The V gene lost 0 bases and the J gene lost 0 bases, with 10 bases spanning the gap. This CDR3 is CASSLATGPSTDTQYF. The DNA of the CDR3 is TGTGCCAGCAGCTTAGCTACAGGTCCTAGCACAGATACGCAGTATTTT.

For this clonotype: A much larger clone sits a single nucleotide away, making a read error possible. The gene calls are TRBV4-1 and TRBJ1-2, with D possibly being TRBD1 (6 bases). This CDR3 is 16 amino acids long. CDR1 MGHRA and CDR2 YSYEKL come from the germline V gene. The chain's CDR3 is CVSSPRGVTKHYGYTF. The DNA of the CDR3 is TGCGTCAGCAGCCCGAGGGGGGTAACTAAGCACTATGGCTACACCTTC.

The table lists this clonotype with a few counts. The gene calls are TRBV7-2 and TRBJ2-5, with 10 bases matching TRBD2. The CDR3 extends over 15 amino acids. After removal of 4 bases from V and 0 bases from J, the junction contained 2 bases not matched to a gene. Germline CDR1 SGHTA, CDR2 FQGNSA. CDR3 sequence (DNA): TGTGCCAGCAGCTCTAGCGGGAGCCACCAAGAGACCCAGTACTTC. Amino acid sequence: CASSSSGSHQETQYF.

The chain couples TRBV20-1 to TRBJ2-7; TRBD2 matches at 8 bases. This CDR3 has 14 residues. Germline lookup yields CDR1 DFQATT and CDR2 SNEGSKA (reference sequence). J gave up 4 bases and V 0 bases, and 5 bases lay outside the gene matches. CDR3 amino acids: CSARDPGGVYEQYF. The CDR3 nucleotides read TGCAGTGCTAGAGATCCCGGGGGGGTATACGAGCAGTACTTC.

This chain links TRBV12-3 or TRBV12-4 with TRBJ1-5; 7 positions agree with TRBD1. After removal of 3 bases from V and 3 bases from J, the junction contained 8 bases not matched to a gene. The CDR3 is 16 residues long. Here the CDR3 reads CASSLSADRDNQPQHF. The CDR3 coding sequence is TGTGCCAGCAGTTTGTCCGCCGACAGGGACAATCAGCCCCAGCATTTT.

The chain carries TRBV7-2 and TRBJ2-7; D tentatively reads TRBD1 or TRBD2 (5 bases each). The CDR3 is made up of 14 amino acids. The V gene lost 4 bases and the J gene lost 2 bases, with 12 bases spanning the gap. CDR1 is SGHTA and CDR2 is FQGNSA in the germline V gene. The CDR3 nucleotides read TGTGCCAGCAGCTACGAGGGGAGAACCTACGAGCAGTACTTC. It specifies CASSYEGRTYEQYF.

This clonotype was seen just once. The chain combines TRBV4-1 with TRBJ2-7; 9 bases align to TRBD1. The DNA end is a closer match to TRBJ2-4, so the J assignment may be wrong. The CDR3 contains 17 residues. Germline lookup yields CDR1 MGHRA and CDR2 YSYEKL. CDR3 bases: TGCGCCAGCAGCCAAGTACACCGGGACAGGGAGAAAAACATTCAGTACTTC. Its translation: CASSQVHRDREKNIQYF.

The gene calls are TRBV12-3 or TRBV12-4 and TRBJ2-2; D may be TRBD2 (5 bases). CDR3 length: 14 residues. Trimming shortened V by 5 bases and J by 4 bases, and 11 bases separated the two germline ends. CDR3 loop: CASSGVEATGELFF. CDR3 bases: TGTGCCAGCAGTGGGGTGGAGGCCACCGGGGAGCTGTTTTTT.

Only a few counts were recorded for this clonotype. The CDR3 DNA is TGCAGTGCTAGGGTTCGGGAAAAACTGTTTTTT. Translation: CSARVREKLFF. The chain uses TRBV20-1 and TRBJ1-4; the D is unclear. Per the germline V gene, CDR1 is DFQATT and CDR2 is SNEGSKA (reference sequence). The CDR3 sequence is 11 residues long. Trimming removed 3 bases at V and 8 bases at J, with 7 bases between.

The table lists this clonotype with a few counts. This chain connects TRBV28 to TRBJ1-2; the match to TRBD1 covers 7 bases. The germline V gene encodes CDR1 MDHEN and CDR2 SYDVKM. This CDR3 is built from 15 residues. The trim removed 1 base at V and 7 bases at J, leaving 9 bases unmatched. CDR3: CASSLSTRTGRGYTF. CDR3 DNA: TGTGCCAGCAGTTTATCTACCAGGACAGGCCGTGGCTACACCTTC.

The CDR3 sequence: CASSTQVNEQFF. The CDR3, as DNA: TGTGCCAGCAGTACACAGGTCAATGAGCAGTTCTTC. This chain links TRBV6-2 or TRBV6-3 with TRBJ2-1, with D perhaps matching TRBD1 (5 bases). The V gene lost 5 bases and the J gene lost 6 bases, with 8 bases spanning the gap. Germline lookup yields CDR1 MNHEY and CDR2 SVGEGT. The CDR3 runs to 12 residues.